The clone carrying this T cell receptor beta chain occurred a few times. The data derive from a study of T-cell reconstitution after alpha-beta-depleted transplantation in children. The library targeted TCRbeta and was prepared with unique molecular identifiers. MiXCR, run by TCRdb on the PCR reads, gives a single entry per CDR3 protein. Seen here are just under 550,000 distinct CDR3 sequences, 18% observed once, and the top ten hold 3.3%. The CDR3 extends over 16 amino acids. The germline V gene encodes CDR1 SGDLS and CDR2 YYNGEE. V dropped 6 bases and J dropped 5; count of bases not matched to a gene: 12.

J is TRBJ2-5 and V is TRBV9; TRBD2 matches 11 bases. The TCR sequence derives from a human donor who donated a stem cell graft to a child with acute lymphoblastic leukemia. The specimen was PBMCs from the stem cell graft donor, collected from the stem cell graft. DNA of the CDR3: TGTGCCAGCACCCCGGGACTAGCGGTCCTAGGGGAGACCCAGTACTTC. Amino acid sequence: CASTPGLAVLGETQYF.